These 7 T cell receptor beta chains share one sample of origin, sequenced in a study of blood T cell repertoires in COVID-19. Assay used: immunoSEQ multiplex PCR; TCRdb lists only in-frame clones, some missing. In the table there are about 120,000 clones, almost 85% of which are singletons. The sample comprised peripheral blood. The receptors derive from a man in his 70s with active or convalescent COVID-19.

This chain joins TRBV7-2 and TRBJ1-6; D is perhaps TRBD1 (5 bases). V was clipped by 5 bases and J by 8 bases, with 13 bases between them. CDR1 is SGHTA, CDR2 FQGNSA, per germline. The CDR3 is 14 residues long. The CDR3 reads CASSLQGEDSPLHF. The CDR3 DNA reads as TGTGCCAGCAGCCTTCAGGGTGAGGATTCACCCCTCCACTTT.

This sequence joins TRBV7-9 and TRBJ1-5; 9 nucleotides line up with TRBD1. The junction had 5 bases not matched to a gene; V was cut back by 5 bases and J by 0 bases. The CDR3 loop spans 16 amino acids. Germline-derived CDR1 and CDR2 are SEHNR and FQNEAQ (reference sequence). CDR3: CASSPGQGYSNQPQHF. In nucleotides, the CDR3 is TGTGCCAGCAGCCCGGGACAGGGCTATAGCAATCAGCCCCAGCATTTT.

The chain recombines TRBV27 with TRBJ2-7, with 10 bases matching TRBD1. CDR1 is MNHEY, CDR2 SMNVEV, per germline (reference sequence). The V segment lost 6 bases and the J segment 4 bases; nucleotides outside the gene matches: 6. The CDR3 is made up of 14 amino acids. CDR3 region: CASSRDRGGYEQYF. The CDR3 DNA follows: TGTGCCAGCAGCCGGGACAGGGGAGGGTACGAGCAGTACTTC.

This clone showed up just a few times. The CDR3 here is CASSIRTDYQPQHF. CDR3 sequence (DNA): TGTGCCAGTAGTATTCGGACAGACTATCAGCCCCAGCATTTT. The rearrangement joins TRBV19 to TRBJ1-5; tentatively, D is TRBD1 (6 bases). The CDR3 spans 14 residues. Germline values: CDR1 LNHDA, CDR2 SQIVND (reference sequence). V lost 3 bases and J lost 5, with 11 bases in between.

This clone was seen once. The rearrangement links TRBV12-3 or TRBV12-4 to TRBJ2-2; D unclear. This CDR3 has 12 residues. Trimming took 2 bases from V and 7 from J, leaving 5 bases between them. The CDR3 spells CASSLNSGELFF. The CDR3 DNA reads TGTGCCAGCAGTTTAAATAGCGGGGAGCTGTTTTTT.

The chain uses TRBV2 and TRBJ2-2; 10 positions agree with TRBD1. The V segment lost 6 bases and the J segment 3 bases; nucleotides outside the gene matches: 4. Looked up from germline, CDR1 is SNHLY and CDR2 is FYNNEI. This CDR3 is built from 15 residues. The CDR3 coding sequence is TGTGCCAGCAGACGACAGGGGGCCGACACCGGGGAGCTGTTTTTT. Protein sequence: CASRRQGADTGELFF.

This chain connects TRBV28 to TRBJ1-5, with TRBD1 identical over 7 bases. Trimming took 4 bases from V and 4 from J; bases not matched to a gene: 7. Per the germline V gene, CDR1 is MDHEN and CDR2 is SYDVKM. The CDR3 sequence is 15 residues long. The CDR3 region is CASSYWGQKNQPQHF. CDR3 DNA: TGTGCCAGCAGTTATTGGGGACAGAAAAATCAGCCCCAGCATTTT. Filled out from reference TRBV28 and TRBJ1-5, the complete variable domain reads DVKVTQSSRYLVKRTGEKVFLECVQDMDHENMFWYRQDPGLGLRLIYFSYDVKMKEKGDIPEGYSVSREKKERFSLILESASTNQTSMYLCASSYWGQKNQPQHFGDGTRLSIL.